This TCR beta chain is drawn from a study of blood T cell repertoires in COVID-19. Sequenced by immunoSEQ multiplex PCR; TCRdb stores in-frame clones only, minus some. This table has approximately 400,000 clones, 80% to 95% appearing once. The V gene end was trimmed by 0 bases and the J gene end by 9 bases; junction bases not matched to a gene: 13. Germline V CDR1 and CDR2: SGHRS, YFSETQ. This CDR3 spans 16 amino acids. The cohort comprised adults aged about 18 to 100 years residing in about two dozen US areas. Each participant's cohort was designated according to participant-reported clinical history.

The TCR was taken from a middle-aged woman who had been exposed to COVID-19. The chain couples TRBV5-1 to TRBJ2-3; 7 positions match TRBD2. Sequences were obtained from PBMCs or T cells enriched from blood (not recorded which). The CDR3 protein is CASSLATGAGEGTQYF. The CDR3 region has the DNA TGCGCCAGCAGCTTGGCCACTGGGGCGGGGGAAGGGACGCAGTATTTT.